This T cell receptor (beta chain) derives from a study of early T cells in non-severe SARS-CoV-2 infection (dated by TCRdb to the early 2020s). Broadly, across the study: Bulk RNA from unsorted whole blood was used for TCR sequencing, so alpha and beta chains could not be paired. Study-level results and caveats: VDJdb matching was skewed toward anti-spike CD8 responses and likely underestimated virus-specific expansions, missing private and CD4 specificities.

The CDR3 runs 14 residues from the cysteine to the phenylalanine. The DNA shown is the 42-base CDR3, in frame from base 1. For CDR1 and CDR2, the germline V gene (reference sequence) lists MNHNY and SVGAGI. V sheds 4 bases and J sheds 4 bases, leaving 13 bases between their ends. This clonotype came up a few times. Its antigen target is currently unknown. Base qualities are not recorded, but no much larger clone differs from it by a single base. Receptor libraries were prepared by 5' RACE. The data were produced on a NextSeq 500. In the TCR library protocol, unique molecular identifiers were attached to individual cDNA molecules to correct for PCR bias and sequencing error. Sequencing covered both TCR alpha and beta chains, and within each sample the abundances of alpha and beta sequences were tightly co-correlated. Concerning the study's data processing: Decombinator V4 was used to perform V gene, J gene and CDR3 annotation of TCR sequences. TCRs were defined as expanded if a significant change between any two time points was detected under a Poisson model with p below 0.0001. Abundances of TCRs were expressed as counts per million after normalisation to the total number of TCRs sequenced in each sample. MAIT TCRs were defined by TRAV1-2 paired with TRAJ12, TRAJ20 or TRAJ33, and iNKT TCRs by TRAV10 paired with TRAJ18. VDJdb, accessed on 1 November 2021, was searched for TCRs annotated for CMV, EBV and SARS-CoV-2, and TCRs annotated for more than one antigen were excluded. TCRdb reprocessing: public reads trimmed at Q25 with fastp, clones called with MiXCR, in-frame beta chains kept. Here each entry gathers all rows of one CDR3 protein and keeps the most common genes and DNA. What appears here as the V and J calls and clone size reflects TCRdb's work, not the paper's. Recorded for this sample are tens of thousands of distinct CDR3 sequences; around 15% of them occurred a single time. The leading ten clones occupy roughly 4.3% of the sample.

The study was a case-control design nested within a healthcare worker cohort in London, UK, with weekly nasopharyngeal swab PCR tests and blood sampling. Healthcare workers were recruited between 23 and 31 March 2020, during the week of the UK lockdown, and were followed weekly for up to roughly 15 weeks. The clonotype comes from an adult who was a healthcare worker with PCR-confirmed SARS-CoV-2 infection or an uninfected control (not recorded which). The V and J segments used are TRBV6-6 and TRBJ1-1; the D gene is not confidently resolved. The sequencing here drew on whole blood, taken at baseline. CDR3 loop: CASSFHSGITEAFF. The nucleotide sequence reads TGTGCCAGCAGTTTCCACAGCGGTATCACTGAAGCTTTCTTT.